This T cell receptor (beta chain) was obtained from a study of metastatic and nonmetastatic thyroid tumors (dated by TCRdb to 2018 to 2020). As for the study more broadly: Repertoires were compared across peripheral blood and tumor or nodule tissue samples from malignant and benign thyroid patients.

Before undergoing thyroid surgery, none of the patients had been given any kind of treatment. Using T-cell receptor beta sequencing, the researchers looked back retrospectively at clinical samples from patients, gathered between about 2012 and 2019. This clone was seen at least ten times. The clone's antigen remains unknown. No quality values exist for individual bases; no much larger clone is one base distant. Library prep was done by PCR. The sequencing machine was an Illumina HiSeq 4000. The TCR beta-chain CDR3 region of each patient was profiled by high-throughput sequencing. The paper's data handling went like this. CDR3 differences across clinicopathological groups were used to build a classifier for discriminating distant-metastatic papillary thyroid cancer patients. The Shannon index was used to assess repertoire diversity, and the Morisita-Horn index was used to assess tumor-blood repertoire similarity. In-frame beta chains were kept once TCRdb had trimmed the public reads at Q25 with fastp and called clones with MiXCR. The V and J calls and clone size are TCRdb's, not the authors'. Across this sample there are fewer than 35,000 clones, with under 20% seen only once. The top ten hold about 10% of the sample.

The study at large found these results: TCR beta diversity was reported as significantly higher in malignant tumors than in benign nodules, in both blood and tumor samples.

The specimen sequenced was blood. The sequence was collected from a female donor with papillary thyroid cancer or a benign thyroid nodule (not recorded which). Some clones in this sample may be carry-over from other donors' samples.

The CDR3 region has the sequence CAWVRAGWFDGYTF. The DNA sequence follows: TGTGCCTGGGTTAGGGCAGGGTGGTTCGATGGCTACACCTTC. The chain was built from TRBV30 and TRBJ1-2; the D gene is perhaps TRBD1, from 5 matching bases. CDR1 and CDR2 are read off the germline V gene (reference sequence) as GTSNPN and SVGIG. A distance of 19 bases separates the germline ends of V and J, which lose 5 bases and 6 bases respectively. Measured from the cysteine to the phenylalanine, the CDR3 is 14 residues long. The retained sequence is limited to the CDR3, 42 bases, with the frame set at the first base.